The 22 T cell receptor beta chains below come from one sample, sequenced in a study of response to subunit inactivated influenza vaccine. A single record per CDR3 protein comes from TCRdb applying MiXCR to the RT-PCR reads. This table has some 500,000 distinct CDR3 sequences, more than 15% appearing once. Specimen: CD4+ T cells sorted from PBMCs, collected less than 30 months after vaccination. Receptors were obtained from a man aged 50-75 years who received an inactivated influenza vaccine.

Many counts were recorded for this clonotype. The CDR3, as DNA: TGCGCCAGCAGCTTGGCCACTAGCGGGGGAACCTACGAGCAGTACTTC. It is translated as CASSLATSGGTYEQYF. The rearrangement joins TRBV5-1 to TRBJ2-7, with 11 bases lining up with TRBD2. The germline gives CDR1 SGHRS, CDR2 YFSETQ. V lost 0 bases to trimming and J lost 2 bases; unmatched junction nucleotides: 4. This CDR3 spans 16 amino acids.

V and J are TRBV5-5 and TRBJ2-2; D uncertain. The CDR3 runs 16 residues. V was cut by 2 bases and J by 0 bases, with 11 bases left in between. From germline, CDR1 is SGHKS and CDR2 YYEKEE (reference sequence). This CDR3 reads CASSFSFRANTGELFF. The CDR3 DNA sequence: TGTGCCAGCAGCTTTAGTTTCAGAGCGAACACCGGGGAGCTGTTTTTT.

The V call is TRBV5-1, the J call TRBJ2-5, with unresolved D. Germline values: CDR1 SGHRS, CDR2 YFSETQ. This CDR3 contains 15 residues. Trimming left V 4 bases short and J 4 bases short, with 17 bases between. The CDR3 region has the DNA TGCGCCAGCAGCGTAACAGCGATCTCCCGAGAGACCCAGTACTTC. Translation gives CASSVTAISRETQYF.

This clonotype has just a few counts. The chain employs TRBV12-3 or TRBV12-4 and TRBJ1-1; 7 nucleotides align to TRBD1. This CDR3 has 12 amino acids. J was trimmed by 11 bases and V by 7 bases; bases with no gene match: 10. Here the CDR3 reads CASIQTGRTAFF. CDR3 coding DNA: TGTGCCAGCATCCAGACAGGGCGAACGGCTTTCTTT.

The genes are TRBV10-3 and TRBJ2-7; 9 bases match TRBD2. The CDR3 extends over 15 amino acids. J was trimmed by 2 bases and V by 3 bases; bases with no gene match: 5. Germline CDR1 ENHRY, CDR2 SYGVKD. In nucleotides, the CDR3 is TGTGCCATCAGTGACCTAGCGGGAAAACCCTACGAGCAGTACTTC. Amino acids: CAISDLAGKPYEQYF.

This clonotype has a count of ten or more. Here the CDR3 reads CASSLVVAGELFF. CDR3 sequence (DNA): TGTGCCAGCAGCTTAGTAGTAGCCGGGGAGCTGTTTTTT. The chain recombines TRBV7-2 with TRBJ2-2; no firm D call. Germline V CDR1 and CDR2: SGHTA, FQGNSA. V lost 1 base and J lost 6, with 6 bases in between. This CDR3 spans 13 amino acids.

This clonotype was found many times. Germline is not matched at one junction end, which may reflect a read error. This chain connects TRBV19 to TRBJ2-1; D might be TRBD2 (5 bases). Per the germline V gene, CDR1 is LNHDA and CDR2 is SQIVND (reference sequence). The CDR3 contains 15 residues. The CDR3 region is CASSPSGSSYNEQFF. CDR3 coding DNA: TGCGCCAGCAGCCCAAGCGGTAGCTCCTACAATGAGCAGTTCTTC.

The chain couples TRBV3-1 to TRBJ2-7, with 7 bases aligning to TRBD1. The CDR3 runs to 15 residues. The trim removed 5 bases at V and 3 bases at J, leaving 10 bases unmatched. The germline gives CDR1 LGHDT, CDR2 YNNKEL (reference sequence). The CDR3 bases are TGTGCCAGCAGCTTCCGGGACAGTAGGAACTACGAGCAGTACTTC. As protein: CASSFRDSRNYEQYF.

This clonotype was counted many times. As DNA, the CDR3 is TGTGCCAGCAGCTTGGTGGGACAGACCTACTACAATGAGCAGTTCTTC. It encodes CASSLVGQTYYNEQFF. The chain uses TRBV5-5 and TRBJ2-1; TRBD1 matches at 7 bases. CDR3 length equals 16 residues. The V gene end was trimmed by 0 bases and the J gene end by 3 bases; junction bases not matched to a gene: 6. Germline CDR1 SGHKS, CDR2 YYEKEE (reference sequence).

This clonotype was recorded many times. The gene calls are TRBV4-2 and TRBJ1-1, with D perhaps TRBD1 (6 bases). Germline CDR1 reads LGHNA; CDR2 reads YNFKEQ. The CDR3 contains 15 residues. V was cut by 0 bases and J by 9 bases, with 17 bases left in between. Written as DNA, the CDR3 is TGTGCCAGCAGCCAAGATACGGGGGCGAGGGAAAAAGCTTTCTTT. It translates to CASSQDTGAREKAFF.

Only one count was recorded for this clonotype. The rearrangement joins TRBV6-2 or TRBV6-3 to TRBJ2-7, with D maybe TRBD2 (6 bases). The CDR3 has 15 residues. V was pared by 6 bases and J by 1 base, with 16 bases between. Germline V gene sequence: CDR1 MNHEY, CDR2 SVGEGT. The CDR3 DNA follows: TGTGCCAGCAGCCCCGGACTAACCGCGTCCTACGAGCAGTACTTC. Translated: CASSPGLTASYEQYF.

CDR3 DNA: TGTGCCAGCAGTTCCAGGGACAGGTCCTACAATGAGCAGTTCTTC. Its translation is CASSSRDRSYNEQFF. The chain is built from TRBV6-2 or TRBV6-3 and TRBJ2-1; TRBD1 aligns across 8 bases. In germline, CDR1 is MNHEY, CDR2 SVGEGT. There are 15 residues in the CDR3. The V gene end was trimmed by 4 bases and the J gene end by 1 base; junction bases not matched to a gene: 3.

This clonotype was counted only a few times. The chain is built from TRBV5-4 and TRBJ2-7; unclear D gene. V lost 1 base and J lost 0, with 11 bases in between. This CDR3 has 15 amino acids. The germline CDR1 and CDR2 sequences are SGHNT and YYREEE (reference sequence). The CDR3 bases are TGTGCCAGCAGCTTGTCAGGACGGCGCTCCTACGAGCAGTACTTC. Its protein product is CASSLSGRRSYEQYF.

The table lists this clonotype with many counts. The chain is built from TRBV4-3 and TRBJ2-1; tentative D call: TRBD1 (5 bases). Germline values: CDR1 LGHNA, CDR2 YSLEER. This CDR3 is built from 15 residues. V was clipped by 0 bases and J by 7 bases, with 13 bases between them. Here the CDR3 DNA reads TGCGCCAGCAGCCAAGATCAACACAGGAAGAATGAGCAGTTCTTC. Its protein product is CASSQDQHRKNEQFF.

DNA for the CDR3: TGTGCCAGCAGTACCCCCTCAGTCGGGGAGCTGTTTTTT. This codes for CASSTPSVGELFF. The V gene is TRBV28, the J gene TRBJ2-2; D is ambiguous. The CDR3 is made up of 13 amino acids. CDR1 is MDHEN, CDR2 SYDVKM, per germline. V was pared by 5 bases and J by 7 bases, with 11 bases between.

This clonotype came up a few times. This CDR3 reads CASSYSNGAEAFF. The CDR3 DNA is TGTGCCAGCAGTTACTCGAACGGGGCTGAAGCTTTCTTT. The rearrangement links TRBV6-6 to TRBJ1-1; D is ambiguous. CDR1 is MNHNY, CDR2 SVGAGI, per germline (reference sequence). Trimming left V 0 bases short and J 6 bases short, with 8 bases between. CDR3 length: 13 residues.

The rearrangement uses TRBV7-2 and TRBJ1-2; tentative D call: TRBD1 (5 bases). The CDR3 contains 13 residues. CDR1 is SGHTA, CDR2 FQGNSA, per germline. Trimming took 5 bases from V and 4 from J, leaving 11 bases between them. The CDR3 DNA is TGTGCCAGCAGCATACTGAGGGGCTATGGCTACACCTTC. It yields the protein CASSILRGYGYTF.

The V and J genes are TRBV28 and TRBJ2-7; D unclear. Looked up from germline, CDR1 is MDHEN and CDR2 is SYDVKM. The V end lost 5 bases, the J end lost 6 bases, and 14 bases lay between the germline ends. This CDR3 comprises 13 residues. The CDR3 coding sequence is TGTGCCAGCAGTACTACTCCTATCGGCGAGCAGTACTTC. Its translation is CASSTTPIGEQYF.

The chain employs TRBV25-1 and TRBJ1-4, with 12 nucleotides matching TRBD1. Trimming removed 4 bases from V and 7 bases from J; junction bases left unmatched: 7. The CDR3 is 16 residues long. Germline V lookup: CDR1 MGHDK, CDR2 SYGVNS. Written as DNA, the CDR3 is TGTGCCAGCAGTGCCGGGACAGGGGGCCGTAGTGAAAAACTGTTTTTT. Its translation: CASSAGTGGRSEKLFF.

CDR3 in DNA: TGTGCCAGCAGTGTCGAAGGGACGGGAGAGACCCAGTACTTC. It translates to CASSVEGTGETQYF. This chain links TRBV2 with TRBJ2-5; D tentatively fits TRBD1 or TRBD2 (5 bases each). Trimming took off 4 bases at V and 4 bases at J, with 13 bases between the two ends. CDR1 is SNHLY and CDR2 is FYNNEI in the germline V gene. The length of the CDR3 is 14 residues.

The gene calls are TRBV25-1 and TRBJ2-5; 11 positions match TRBD1. This CDR3 spans 15 amino acids. Germline V gives CDR1 MGHDK, CDR2 SYGVNS. Unmatched junction bases numbered 4, after V lost 3 bases and J lost 4 bases. CDR3 sequence (DNA): TGTGCCAGCAGTGACCGTGGACAGGGGGCAGAGACCCAGTACTTC. Its protein product is CASSDRGQGAETQYF.

This chain joins TRBV12-3 or TRBV12-4 and TRBJ1-1; TRBD1 aligns across 8 bases. Trimming took 1 base from V and 7 from J; bases not matched to a gene: 8. There are 15 residues in the CDR3. In DNA, the CDR3 is TGTGCCAGCAGTTTAGTTACAGGGGGAAGGGGTGAAGCTTTCTTT. This encodes CASSLVTGGRGEAFF.